Listed below are T cell receptor beta chains from one sample, sequenced in a study of blood T cells in healthy people across ages. TCRdb passed the 5' RACE reads through MiXCR, listing each CDR3 protein once. The data show nearly 1 million distinct CDR3 sequences, with just over 50% seen just once and about a fifth held by the top ten. The sample consisted of blood. These receptors all stem from a woman between 55 and 75 years old in good health. Both conserved end residues are part of each CDR3. Fields, in order: J gene, V gene, D gene, CDR3 protein, CDR3 DNA. The D gene is left open where the match is weak.

>TRBJ2-1|TRBV7-2|-
CASSYHSGRDEQFF
TGTGCCAGCAGCTACCACAGCGGAAGGGATGAGCAGTTCTTC
>TRBJ2-3|TRBV20-1|TRBD1
CSASPGTGGRTDTQYF
TGCAGTGCTAGCCCCGGGACAGGGGGTCGCACAGATACGCAGTATTTT
>TRBJ2-7|TRBV27|TRBD2
CASGPGTISYEQYF
TGTGCCAGCGGACCCGGGACTATCTCCTACGAGCAGTACTTC
>TRBJ2-5|TRBV6-2/TRBV6-3|TRBD2
CASSDLAEEGLYNEQYF
TGTGCCAGCAGTGATCTAGCGGAGGAGGGCCTATACAATGAGCAGTACTTC
>TRBJ1-5|TRBV6-6|TRBD1
CASSYSAGGDLNQPQHF
TGTGCCAGCAGTTACTCGGCAGGGGGCGACCTCAATCAGCCCCAGCATTTT
>TRBJ1-2|TRBV4-3|-
CASSQDRGGTYGYTF
TGCGCCAGCAGCCAAGACCGGGGAGGGACCTATGGCTACACCTTC
>TRBJ2-7|TRBV4-2|-
CASSKNTGQGYEQYF
TGTGCCAGCAGCAAAAATACAGGGCAAGGGTACGAGCAGTACTTC
>TRBJ2-5|TRBV6-1|-
CASRGHSQETQYF
TGTGCCAGCAGGGGGCACAGCCAAGAGACCCAGTACTTC
>TRBJ2-5|TRBV29-1|-
CSVVFQSQETQHF
TGCAGCGTTGTTTTCCAGAGCCAAGAGACCCAGCACTTC
>TRBJ2-1|TRBV7-2|TRBD2
CASSLETSGRLTPFF
TGTGCCAGCAGCTTAGAGACTAGCGGGAGACTAACTCCGTTCTTC